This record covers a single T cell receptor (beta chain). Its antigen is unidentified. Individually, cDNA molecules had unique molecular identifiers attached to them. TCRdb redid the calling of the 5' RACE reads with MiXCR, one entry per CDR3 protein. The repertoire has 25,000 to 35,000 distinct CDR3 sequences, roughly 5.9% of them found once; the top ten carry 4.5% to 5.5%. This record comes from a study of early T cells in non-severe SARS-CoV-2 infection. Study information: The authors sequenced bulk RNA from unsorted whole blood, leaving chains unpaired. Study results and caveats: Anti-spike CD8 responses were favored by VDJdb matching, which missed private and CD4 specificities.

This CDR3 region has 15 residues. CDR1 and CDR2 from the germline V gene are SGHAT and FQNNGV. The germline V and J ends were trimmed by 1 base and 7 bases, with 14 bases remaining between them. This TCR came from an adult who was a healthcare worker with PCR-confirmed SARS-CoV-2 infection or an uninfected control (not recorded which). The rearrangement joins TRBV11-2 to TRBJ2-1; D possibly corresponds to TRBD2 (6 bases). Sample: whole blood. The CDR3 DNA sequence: TGTGCCAGCAGCTTAGGGAGGGCCGAACTGAATGAGCAGTTCTTC. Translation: CASSLGRAELNEQFF.